Presented here are 24 T cell receptor beta chains from one specimen sequenced in a study of blood T cell repertoires in COVID-19. Profiling relied on immunoSEQ multiplex PCR, and the TCRdb table lists in-frame clones only, not all of them. The sample consists of under 300,000 clones, just over 90% of them appearing once. The sample was PBMCs or T cells enriched from blood (not recorded which). The receptors stem from a woman under 30 who had recovered from COVID-19.

The chain carries TRBV24-1 and TRBJ2-5; TRBD1 is a possible D gene (6 bases). Germline values: CDR1 KGHDR, CDR2 SFDVKD. V was clipped by 4 bases and J by 2 bases, with 13 bases between them. The CDR3 loop spans 15 amino acids. The CDR3 DNA is TGTGCCACCAGTGAAACAGGGCTAAGTCAAGAGACCCAGTACTTC. Its translation is CATSETGLSQETQYF.

V and J are TRBV29-1 and TRBJ1-2; 12 positions match TRBD1. The CDR3 is 13 amino acids. The germline V gene encodes CDR1 SQVTM and CDR2 ANQGSEA. V lost 6 bases to trimming and J lost 8 bases; unmatched junction nucleotides: 7. CDR3 loop: CSVLGQGAGGYTF. CDR3 nucleotides: TGCAGCGTATTGGGACAGGGGGCTGGGGGCTACACCTTC.

This rearrangement joins TRBV10-3 to TRBJ1-2; no reliable D call. Trimming removed 8 bases at V and 8 bases at J, with 15 bases between. This CDR3 has 12 residues. CDR1 is ENHRY, CDR2 SYGVKD, per germline. The CDR3 loop reads CAIHGRRTGYTF. CDR3 sequence (DNA): TGTGCCATCCATGGGAGGCGGACCGGCTACACCTTC.

The J gene is TRBJ1-3, the V gene TRBV4-1; D not certain. V lost 1 base to trimming and J lost 4 bases, with 5 bases between them. Germline-derived CDR1 and CDR2 are MGHRA and YSYEKL. CDR3 length: 13 residues. Here the CDR3 reads CASSQVPGNTIYF. The CDR3 nucleotides are TGCGCCAGCAGCCAAGTTCCAGGAAACACCATATATTTT.

The chain links TRBV15 to TRBJ2-1; TRBD1 agrees at 7 bases. J was trimmed by 11 bases and V by 0 bases; bases with no gene match: 10. Looked up from germline, CDR1 is LNHNV and CDR2 is YYDKDF (reference sequence). This CDR3 comprises 15 residues. CDR3 loop: CATSREVGGLTKQFF. The CDR3 region has the DNA TGTGCCACCAGCAGAGAGGTAGGGGGCCTCACCAAGCAGTTCTTC. The full variable domain, its missing parts supplied by reference TRBV15 and TRBJ2-1, is DAMVIQNPRYQVTQFGKPVTLSCSQTLNHNVMYWYQQKSSQAPKLLFHYYDKDFNNEADTPDNFQSRRPNTSFCFLDIRSPGLGDTAMYLCATSREVGGLTKQFFGPGTRLTVL.

CDR3 loop: CASSPAGAWEKLFF. CDR3 DNA: TGTGCCAGCAGCCCGGCGGGAGCCTGGGAAAAACTGTTTTTT. The genes are TRBV9 and TRBJ1-4; unclear D gene. The CDR3 loop spans 14 amino acids. Germline lookup yields CDR1 SGDLS and CDR2 YYNGEE. Trimming removed 4 bases from V and 8 bases from J, with 15 bases in between.

The CDR3 protein is CASSLLRVDEQFF. The CDR3 DNA is TGTGCCAGCAGCTTACTCAGGGTGGATGAGCAGTTCTTC. The chain recombines TRBV7-9 with TRBJ2-1; D may be TRBD1 (5 bases). The V and J ends lost 2 bases and 8 bases respectively, with 10 bases between them. The CDR3 consists of 13 residues. Germline CDR1 and CDR2: SEHNR and FQNEAQ (reference sequence).

The chain combines TRBV20-1 with TRBJ2-7; unclear D gene. V lost 8 bases, J lost 6 bases, and 14 bases lay in between. CDR3 size: 11 residues. Looked up from germline, CDR1 is DFQATT and CDR2 is SNEGSKA (reference sequence). This CDR3 reads CSSPPLVEQYF. As DNA, the CDR3 is TGCAGTTCGCCCCCGTTAGTCGAGCAGTACTTC.

This clone was observed once. The chain links TRBV6-5 to TRBJ2-1; 9 positions agree with TRBD2. Germline V gives CDR1 MNHEY, CDR2 SVGAGI. J was trimmed by 5 bases and V by 11 bases; bases with no gene match: 10. The CDR3 runs 14 residues. Here the CDR3 DNA reads TGTGCCTCAGAGGGCGGGAGGGCCAACAATGAGCAGTTCTTC. Amino acid sequence: CASEGGRANNEQFF.

The chain uses TRBV7-2 and TRBJ1-5; 11 bases line up with TRBD1. CDR1 is SGHTA, CDR2 FQGNSA, per germline. The junction had 5 bases not matched to a gene; V was cut back by 3 bases and J by 10 bases. The CDR3 loop spans 14 amino acids. As DNA, the CDR3 is TGTGCCAGCAGCTTGGACAGGGGGCGATCTCCCCAGCATTTT. It is translated as CASSLDRGRSPQHF.

V usage is TRBV11-2 and J usage is TRBJ2-7, with D perhaps matching TRBD2 (5 bases). This CDR3 contains 15 residues. The germline V and J ends were trimmed by 1 base and 0 bases, with 10 bases remaining between them. Germline CDR1 and CDR2: SGHAT and FQNNGV. In nucleotides, the CDR3 is TGTGCCAGCAGCTTAGCCCCGGGGTACTCCTACGAGCAGTACTTC. It translates to CASSLAPGYSYEQYF.

This clone appeared a single time. V usage is TRBV3-1 (or the pseudogene TRBV3-2) and J usage is TRBJ1-2; TRBD1 is a possible D gene (6 bases). The CDR3 has 12 amino acids. Trimming took off 4 bases at V and 8 bases at J, with 11 bases between the two ends. CDR1 is LGHDT and CDR2 is YNNKEL in the germline V gene (reference sequence). The CDR3 loop reads CASSRGQSGYTF. The CDR3 DNA sequence: TGTGCCAGCAGCCGTGGACAGTCGGGCTACACCTTC.

The chain employs TRBV4-2 and TRBJ2-3; 10 bases line up with TRBD2. Trimming took 6 bases from V and 0 from J; bases not matched to a gene: 9. CDR3 length equals 17 residues. From germline, CDR1 is LGHNA and CDR2 YNFKEQ. CDR3 nucleotides: TGTGCCAGCAGAGCTAGCGGGGGCTTTTCTAGCACAGATACGCAGTATTTT. Its protein product is CASRASGGFSSTDTQYF.

In its sample, this clone was seen once. This sequence joins TRBV15 and TRBJ1-2; no definite D call. The CDR3 sequence is 13 residues long. Trimming pared 4 bases from V and 3 bases from J, leaving 9 bases between. Germline V gene sequence: CDR1 LNHNV, CDR2 YYDKDF (reference sequence). The CDR3 DNA reads as TGTGCCACCAGCAAAGAAGGAGACTATGGCTACACCTTC. Encoded protein: CATSKEGDYGYTF.

This sequence joins TRBV5-6 and TRBJ2-7; 9 nucleotides align to TRBD1. Trimming removed 4 bases from V and 3 bases from J; junction bases left unmatched: 5. The CDR3 loop spans 14 amino acids. CDR1 is SGHDT and CDR2 is YYEEEE in the germline V gene. CDR3 DNA: TGTGCCAGCAGCGACGACAGGGGGTACTACGAGCAGTACTTC. This sequence encodes CASSDDRGYYEQYF.

The chain carries TRBV18 and TRBJ1-1, with a possible D match to TRBD1 (6 bases). The CDR3 is made up of 13 amino acids. CDR1 KGHSH and CDR2 LQKENI come from the germline V gene. V lost 3 bases, J lost 9 bases, and 14 bases lay in between. In nucleotides, the CDR3 is TGTGCCAGCTCACCTCCCCCCCAGGGGAAAGCTTTCTTT. It is translated as CASSPPPQGKAFF.

J is TRBJ1-2 and V is TRBV10-3, with 7 bases matching TRBD1. V trimming: 6 bases; J trimming: 4 bases; junction bases outside the gene matches: 8. The CDR3 has 14 residues. CDR1 is ENHRY and CDR2 is SYGVKD in the germline V gene. CDR3 bases: TGTGCCATCAGCCGACAGGGAGTCAGCTATGGCTACACCTTC. Residues: CAISRQGVSYGYTF.

This clone has just a few counts. The chain links TRBV21-1 to TRBJ1-1. TRBV21-1 is a pseudogene locus. The CDR3 sequence is 16 residues long. CDR3 in amino acids: CASSKYGTVVSTEAFF. In DNA, the CDR3 is TGTGCCAGCAGCAAATACGGTACGGTTGTTAGCACTGAAGCTTTCTTT.

V and J are TRBV6-5 and TRBJ2-1, with 12 bases matching TRBD2. There are 15 residues in the CDR3. Germline V gene sequence: CDR1 MNHEY, CDR2 SVGAGI. V shed 6 bases, J shed 2 bases, and the junction held 2 bases outside the gene matches. CDR3 in amino acids: CASRWTSGTYNEQFF. Here the CDR3 DNA reads TGTGCCAGCAGGTGGACTAGCGGGACCTACAATGAGCAGTTCTTC.

The chain recombines TRBV7-2 with TRBJ2-1; the D gene is possibly TRBD2 (6 bases). This CDR3 is built from 13 residues. In germline, CDR1 is SGHTA, CDR2 FQGNSA. Trimming left V 1 base short and J 13 bases short, with 14 bases between. The CDR3 sequence is CASSLDSTSFQFF. CDR3 coding DNA: TGTGCCAGCAGCTTAGATTCGACTAGTTTTCAGTTCTTC.

The chain employs TRBV19 and TRBJ1-5; maybe TRBD1 (5 bases). V gave up 7 bases and J gave up 0 bases, with 10 bases separating them. CDR3 length: 14 residues. Germline V gene lookup returns CDR1 LNHDA and CDR2 SQIVND (reference sequence). This CDR3 is CASNFQGSNQPQHF. CDR3 DNA: TGTGCCAGTAACTTCCAGGGTAGCAATCAGCCCCAGCATTTT.

The CDR3 sequence: CACRQNTEAFF. DNA for the CDR3: TGTGCCTGCCGACAGAACACTGAAGCTTTCTTT. This chain joins TRBV7-9 and TRBJ1-1; D is ambiguous. Germline V lookup: CDR1 SEHNR, CDR2 FQNEAQ (reference sequence). The V and J ends lost 11 bases and 1 base respectively, with 8 bases between them. There are 11 residues in the CDR3. Complete variable domain (other parts from reference TRBV7-9 and TRBJ1-1): DTGVSQNPRHKITKRGQNVTFRCDPISEHNRLYWYRQTLGQGPEFLTYFQNEAQLEKSRLLSDRFSAERPKGSFSTLEIQRTEQGDSAMYLCACRQNTEAFFGQGTRLTVV.

This chain links TRBV7-8 with TRBJ2-5; 14 bases are a match to TRBD2. After removal of 6 bases from V and 5 bases from J, the junction contained 11 bases not matched to a gene. This CDR3 has 17 amino acids. In germline, CDR1 is SGHVS, CDR2 FQNEAQ. Here the CDR3 reads CASRGGTSGSRYETQYF. The CDR3 DNA sequence: TGTGCCAGCAGGGGAGGGACTAGCGGGAGTCGATACGAGACCCAGTACTTC.

CDR3 in amino acids: CATSRERMVEELFF. DNA of the CDR3: TGTGCCACCAGCAGAGAGAGGATGGTCGAGGAGCTGTTTTTT. This chain joins TRBV15 and TRBJ2-2; D is undetermined. The length of the CDR3 is 14 residues. Per the germline V gene, CDR1 is LNHNV and CDR2 is YYDKDF (reference sequence). Trimming shortened V by 0 bases and J by 10 bases, and 12 bases separated the two germline ends. The full variable domain, with the rest looked up from reference TRBV15 and TRBJ2-2, is DAMVIQNPRYQVTQFGKPVTLSCSQTLNHNVMYWYQQKSSQAPKLLFHYYDKDFNNEADTPDNFQSRRPNTSFCFLDIRSPGLGDTAMYLCATSRERMVEELFFGEGSRLTVL.